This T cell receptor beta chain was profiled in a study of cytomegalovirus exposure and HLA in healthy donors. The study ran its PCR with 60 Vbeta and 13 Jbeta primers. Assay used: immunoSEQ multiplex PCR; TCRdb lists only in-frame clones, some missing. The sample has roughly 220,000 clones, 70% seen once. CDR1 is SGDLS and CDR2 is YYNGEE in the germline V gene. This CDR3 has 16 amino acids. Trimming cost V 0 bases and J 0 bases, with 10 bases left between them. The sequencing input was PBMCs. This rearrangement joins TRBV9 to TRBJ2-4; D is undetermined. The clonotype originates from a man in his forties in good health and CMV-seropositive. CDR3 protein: CASSVDFSGAKNIQYF. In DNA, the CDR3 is TGTGCCAGCAGCGTAGACTTCTCGGGAGCCAAAAACATTCAGTACTTC.